Listed below are T cell receptor beta chains from one sample, sequenced in a study of cytomegalovirus exposure and HLA in healthy donors. Assay used: immunoSEQ multiplex PCR; TCRdb lists only in-frame clones, some missing. Recorded for this sample: 56,000 or so clones. Sequencing was carried out using PBMCs. Source of these receptors: a female donor in good health and CMV-seronegative. The CDR3 runs from the conserved cysteine through the conserved F or W. The D gene is left open where the match is weak.

CSAGTTGSSYEQYF TGCAGCGCCGGAACCACAGGGAGCTCCTACGAACAGTACTTC . TRBJ2-7 TRBV29-1
CASSQGPSVYEQYF TGTGCCAGCAGCCAAGGGCCTAGTGTCTACGAGCAGTACTTC . TRBJ2-7 TRBV4-2
CASSRAKSGRRPYEQYF TGTGCCAGCAGTAGAGCCAAAAGCGGGAGACGCCCCTACGAGCAGTACTTC TRBD2 TRBJ2-7 TRBV27
CASRAGTSGDNEQFF TGCGCCAGCAGGGCCGGGACTAGCGGAGACAATGAGCAGTTCTTC TRBD2 TRBJ2-1 TRBV10-2
CAWSIGGSTETQYF TGTGCCTGGAGTATTGGGGGGTCAACAGAGACCCAGTACTTC . TRBJ2-5 TRBV30
CSVDLTVEGSYNEQFF TGCAGCGTTGATCTTACTGTGGAGGGCTCCTACAATGAGCAGTTCTTC . TRBJ2-1 TRBV29-1
CAWSVRGGWTEAFF TGTGCCTGGAGTGTACGGGGGGGCTGGACTGAAGCTTTCTTT . TRBJ1-1 TRBV30
CASSQITGLPEQYF TGTGCCAGCAGCCAAATTACAGGTCTCCCCGAGCAGTACTTC . TRBJ2-7 TRBV11-3
CASTPTGGVRGYTF TGTGCCAGCACCCCGACAGGGGGAGTCAGGGGCTACACCTTC TRBD1 TRBJ1-2 TRBV5-6
CASSSQGWYGNQPQHF TGTGCCAGTAGTTCCCAGGGTTGGTATGGCAATCAGCCCCAGCATTTT . TRBJ1-5 TRBV19
CASSELAGANTGELFF TGTGCCAGTAGCGAACTAGCGGGAGCGAACACCGGGGAGCTGTTTTTT TRBD2 TRBJ2-2 TRBV19
CAISESIVEAGELFF TGTGCCATCAGTGAGAGCATTGTGGAGGCCGGGGAGCTGTTTTTT . TRBJ2-2 TRBV10-3
CASSKTVANYGYTF TGTGCCAGCAGTAAGACAGTTGCTAACTATGGCTACACCTTC . TRBJ1-2 TRBV6-5
CASGRTGGFGELFF TGTGCCAGCGGGAGGACAGGGGGCTTCGGGGAGCTGTTTTTT TRBD1 TRBJ2-2 TRBV7-2
CASSPTRDRGYEQYF TGTGCCAGCAGCCCAACCCGGGACAGGGGGTACGAGCAGTACTTC TRBD1 TRBJ2-7 TRBV27
CASRRGLRDTEAFF TGTGCCAGCCGCAGGGGTTTAAGGGACACTGAAGCTTTCTTT . TRBJ1-1 TRBV6-5
CASSQDPLTSSDNEQFF TGTGCCAGCAGCCAAGACCCGTTGACTAGCTCCGACAATGAGCAGTTCTTC TRBD2 TRBJ2-1 TRBV4-2
CAWSRRGGDTQYF TGTGCCTGGAGTCGAAGGGGAGGAGATACGCAGTATTTT . TRBJ2-3 TRBV30
CASSAEGGNTEAFF TGTGCCAGCAGTGCGGAGGGAGGAAACACTGAAGCTTTCTTT . TRBJ1-1 TRBV6-1
CASSTRSGIETQYF TGCGCCAGCAGCACCCGGTCGGGGATCGAGACCCAGTACTTC . TRBJ2-5 TRBV5-1
CSVSGGEETQYF TGCAGCGTGAGTGGTGGTGAAGAGACCCAGTACTTC . TRBJ2-5 TRBV29-1
CASSAQTLGNSPLHF TGTGCCAGCAGCGCTCAGACCCTAGGTAATTCACCCCTCCACTTT . TRBJ1-6 TRBV9
CASSMGQGYEQYF TGTGCCAGTAGTATGGGACAGGGGTACGAGCAGTACTTC TRBD1 TRBJ2-7 TRBV19
CASSLDDTDYEQYF TGTGCCAGCAGCTTAGATGACACCGATTACGAGCAGTACTTC . TRBJ2-7 TRBV7-9
CASSARTSGGVPSTDTQYF TGTGCCAGCAGCGCTCGGACTAGCGGGGGCGTACCTAGCACAGATACGCAGTATTTT TRBD2 TRBJ2-3 TRBV7-8
CSVDTGITEAFF TGCAGCGTCGATACAGGGATCACTGAAGCTTTCTTT . TRBJ1-1 TRBV29-1
CASSLGEVSHEQYF TGTGCCAGCAGCTTAGGGGAGGTTTCCCACGAGCAGTACTTC . TRBJ2-7 TRBV7-9
CASSLRGGRNTEAFF TGTGCCAGCAGCCTCCGGGGGGGCAGGAACACTGAAGCTTTCTTT . TRBJ1-1 TRBV7-3
CASRGTSGSGANVLTF TGCGCCAGCAGGGGGACTAGCGGATCTGGGGCCAACGTCCTGACTTTC TRBD2 TRBJ2-6 TRBV4-1
CAWSLQTLRDRAYEQYF TGTGCCTGGAGTCTACAAACCCTCCGGGACAGGGCCTACGAGCAGTACTTC TRBD1 TRBJ2-7 TRBV30
CASSGGGMTEAFF TGTGCCAGCAGTGGGGGGGGTATGACTGAAGCTTTCTTT . TRBJ1-1 TRBV6-1
CASSLGQPPNYGYTF TGCGCCAGCAGCTTGGGACAGCCCCCTAACTATGGCTACACCTTC . TRBJ1-2 TRBV5-1
CAWTPGTTSYNEQFF TGTGCCTGGACCCCCGGGACAACCTCCTACAATGAGCAGTTCTTC . TRBJ2-1 TRBV30
CSVFPPTAPYNEQFF TGCAGCGTTTTTCCCCCAACAGCCCCCTACAATGAGCAGTTCTTC . TRBJ2-1 TRBV29-1
CASSPNIGTSGRADTQYF TGTGCCAGCAGCCCGAATATCGGGACTAGCGGGAGGGCAGATACGCAGTATTTT TRBD2 TRBJ2-3 TRBV4-2
CASSLTGGNTEAFF TGTGCCAGCAGCCTGACAGGGGGGAACACTGAAGCTTTCTTT TRBD1 TRBJ1-1 TRBV6-1
CASSVGQSNEQFF TGTGCCAGCAGCGTAGGACAGTCTAATGAGCAGTTCTTC . TRBJ2-1 TRBV9
CASSGASEQYF TGTGCCAGCAGTGGCGCGTCCGAGCAGTACTTC . TRBJ2-7 TRBV6-1
CASSELGGDQPQHF TGTGCCAGCAGTGAACTGGGGGGGGACCAGCCCCAGCATTTT . TRBJ1-5 TRBV25-1
CASSLGQHTEAFF TGCGCCAGCAGCTTGGGACAGCACACTGAAGCTTTCTTT . TRBJ1-1 TRBV5-1
CAWSGVAGGYTF TGTGCCTGGAGTGGGGTAGCGGGGGGCTACACCTTC . TRBJ1-2 TRBV30